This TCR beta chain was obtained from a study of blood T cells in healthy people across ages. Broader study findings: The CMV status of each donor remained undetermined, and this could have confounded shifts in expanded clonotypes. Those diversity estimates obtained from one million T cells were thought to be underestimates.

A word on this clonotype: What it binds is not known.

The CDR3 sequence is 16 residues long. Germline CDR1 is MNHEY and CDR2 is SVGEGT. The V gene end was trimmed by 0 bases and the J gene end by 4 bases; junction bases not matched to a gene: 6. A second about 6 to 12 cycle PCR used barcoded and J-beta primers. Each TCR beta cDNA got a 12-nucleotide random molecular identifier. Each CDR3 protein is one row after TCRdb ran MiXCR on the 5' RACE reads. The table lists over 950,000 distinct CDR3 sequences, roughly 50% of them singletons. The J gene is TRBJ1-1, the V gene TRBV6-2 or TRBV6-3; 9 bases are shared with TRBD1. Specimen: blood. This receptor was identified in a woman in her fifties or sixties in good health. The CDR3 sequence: CASSYSTGQGFTEAFF. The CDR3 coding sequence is TGTGCCAGCAGTTACTCGACGGGACAGGGATTCACTGAAGCTTTCTTT.